Following are 6 T cell receptor beta chains from one sample sequenced in a study of graft-versus-host responses after intestinal transplantation. The repertoire was sequenced with immunoSEQ multiplex PCR; TCRdb's copy has only in-frame clones and lacks some. The sample lists roughly 92,000 clones, roughly nine tenths occurring once. These TCRs are of unknown antigen specificity. The sequenced sample was unstimulated CD4+ T cells sorted from spleen or lymph node cells, obtained before transplant. The receptors here all came from a human donor who was the organ donor for an intestinal transplant.

The chain combines TRBV28 with TRBJ2-7; 9 bases are a match to TRBD1. The CDR3 has 12 residues. After removal of 8 bases from V and 2 bases from J, the junction contained 1 base not matched to a gene. The germline V gene encodes CDR1 MDHEN and CDR2 SYDVKM. In DNA, the CDR3 is TGTGCCAGCGGGACAGGGACCTACGAGCAGTACTTC. It specifies CASGTGTYEQYF.

The J gene is TRBJ2-1, the V gene TRBV11-2; tentatively, D is TRBD1 (5 bases). Germline assignment: CDR1 SGHAT and CDR2 FQNNGV. This CDR3 is built from 12 residues. Trimming pared 3 bases from V and 7 bases from J, leaving 7 bases between. CDR3 sequence reads: CASSFNRNEQFF. CDR3 coding DNA: TGTGCCAGCAGCTTCAACAGGAATGAGCAGTTCTTC.

The chain has TRBV9 and TRBJ2-1; TRBD2 agrees at 7 bases. Germline-derived CDR1 and CDR2 are SGDLS and YYNGEE. This CDR3 comprises 15 residues. V gave up 0 bases and J gave up 5 bases; unmatched junction bases: 5. The CDR3 here is CASSVAGGSHNEQFF. CDR3 DNA sequence: TGTGCCAGCAGCGTAGCTGGCGGGAGCCACAATGAGCAGTTCTTC.

CDR3 sequence (DNA): TGTGCCGGTCAGGGTTTTGGGGAAAAACTGTTTTTT. Its translation: CAGQGFGEKLFF. The chain is built from TRBV2 and TRBJ1-4, with D perhaps matching TRBD1 (5 bases). The V gene lost 11 bases and the J gene lost 8 bases, with 15 bases spanning the gap. The CDR3 spans 12 residues. Germline V gene data show CDR1 as SNHLY and CDR2 as FYNNEI.

The chain has TRBV4-2 and TRBJ2-2, with D possibly TRBD2 on 6 matching bases. The germline gives CDR1 LGHNA, CDR2 YNFKEQ. This CDR3 comprises 17 residues. Trimming left V 0 bases short and J 4 bases short, with 15 bases between. The CDR3, as DNA: TGTGCCAGCAGCCAAGATCACACTAGCAGGTCCACCGGGGAGCTGTTTTTT. Translating gives CASSQDHTSRSTGELFF.

This chain joins TRBV5-6 and TRBJ2-7; D gene ambiguous. Trimming removed 0 bases from V and 6 bases from J, with 10 bases in between. CDR1 is SGHDT, CDR2 YYEEEE, per germline. The CDR3 covers 13 residues. The CDR3, as DNA: TGTGCCAGCAGCTTGGTGGAAGCGAGCGAGCAGTACTTC. It specifies CASSLVEASEQYF.